The T cell receptor beta chain under discussion was sequenced for a study of T cells after yellow fever vaccination. General observations from the study: Repertoires sorted by FACS could include abundant clonotypes that are contaminants from the bulk population. The secondary response peaked faster, at day 5 versus 15, but was weaker. After the booster, over 95% of CD4 and about nine tenths of CD8 primary-response clones were re-detected.

Researchers made TCR cDNA using 5'RACE template switching, and this step added a universal primer site and UMIs. TCRdb re-derived calls from the 5' RACE reads in MiXCR, one entry per CDR3 protein. The sample lists 200,000 or so distinct CDR3 sequences, roughly 6.8% occurring once. V was pared by 6 bases and J by 2 bases, with 14 bases between. Germline V gives CDR1 MNHEY, CDR2 SVGAGI. The CDR3 runs 15 residues. This clonotype was detected a few times. What it recognizes is unknown. Sequencing was performed on CD4+ T cells sorted from PBMCs, taken on the day of the yellow fever booster vaccination. The TCR sequence derives from a man younger than 45 who received the YFV17D yellow fever vaccine. The rearrangement joins TRBV6-5 to TRBJ1-5; no firm D call. The CDR3 sequence: CASSADPRGNQPQHF. The CDR3 DNA is TGTGCCAGCAGCGCGGACCCGAGGGGCAATCAGCCCCAGCATTTT.